The 5 T cell receptor beta chains reported below all come from one sample, sequenced in a study of T cell responses to AZD1222 COVID-19 vaccine. Repertoires were generated with immunoSEQ multiplex PCR, while TCRdb's copy carries only in-frame clones and drops some. The sample carries some 94,000 clones, over 85% recorded once. Sequences were derived from peripheral blood, sampled 28 days after the second AZD1222 dose. The source is an adult who received the AZD1222 COVID-19 vaccine.

This clone was counted once. CDR3 sequence: CATSSAGGPVETQYF. In nucleotides, the CDR3 is TGTGCCACCAGTTCGGCGGGGGGACCAGTAGAGACCCAGTACTTC. This rearrangement joins TRBV24-1 to TRBJ2-5; TRBD2 matches at 8 bases. This CDR3 region has 15 residues. The V and J ends lost 6 bases and 4 bases, in that order; junction bases with no gene match: 9. CDR1 KGHDR and CDR2 SFDVKD come from the germline V gene.

This chain links TRBV7-9 with TRBJ2-7; D is possibly TRBD2 (5 bases). V was trimmed by 5 bases and J by 3 bases, leaving 20 bases between them. CDR1 and CDR2 (germline): SEHNR, FQNEAQ (reference sequence). This CDR3 is built from 16 residues. The CDR3, as DNA: TGTGCCAGCAGCGGCCCCTGGACTGCCGACCACTACGAGCAGTACGTC. As protein: CASSGPWTADHYEQYV.

This sequence joins TRBV20-1 and TRBJ1-1; no clear D. The germline CDR1 and CDR2 sequences are DFQATT and SNEGSKA (reference sequence). The CDR3 extends over 14 amino acids. Trimming pared 3 bases from V and 0 bases from J, leaving 11 bases between. The CDR3 here is CSASRSGMNTEAFF. CDR3 nucleotides: TGCAGTGCTAGTCGGTCAGGCATGAACACTGAAGCTTTCTTT.

The chain has TRBV4-3 and TRBJ1-1; D not certain. This CDR3 is built from 13 residues. Per the germline V gene, CDR1 is LGHNA and CDR2 is YSLEER. Trimming cost V 1 base and J 2 bases, with 5 bases left between them. The CDR3 DNA sequence: TGCGCCAGCAGCCAAGTGCATAACACTGAAGCTTTCTTT. Its translation: CASSQVHNTEAFF.

The chain joins TRBV6-4 to TRBJ2-2, with D perhaps TRBD1 (5 bases). CDR1 and CDR2 from the germline V gene are MRHNA and SNTAGT. The CDR3 length is 15 residues. V was shortened by 6 bases and J by 5 bases, with 16 bases between the two germline ends. The CDR3 is CASSPDGPGTGELFF. In DNA, the CDR3 is TGTGCCAGCAGCCCGGATGGTCCAGGGACCGGGGAGCTGTTTTTT.